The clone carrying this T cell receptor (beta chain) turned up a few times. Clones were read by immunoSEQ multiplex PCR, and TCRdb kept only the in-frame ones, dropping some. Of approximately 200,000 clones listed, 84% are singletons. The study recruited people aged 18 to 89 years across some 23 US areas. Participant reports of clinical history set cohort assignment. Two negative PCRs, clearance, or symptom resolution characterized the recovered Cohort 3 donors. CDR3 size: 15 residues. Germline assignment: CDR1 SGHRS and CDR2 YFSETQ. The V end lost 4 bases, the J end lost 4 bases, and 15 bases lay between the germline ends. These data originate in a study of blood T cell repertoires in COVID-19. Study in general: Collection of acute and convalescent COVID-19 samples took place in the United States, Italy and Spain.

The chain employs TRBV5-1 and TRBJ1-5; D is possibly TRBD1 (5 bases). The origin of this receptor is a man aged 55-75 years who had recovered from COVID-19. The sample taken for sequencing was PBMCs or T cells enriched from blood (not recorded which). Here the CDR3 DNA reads TGCGCCAGCAGCCAGGACAACCCCGGGAATCAGCCCCAGCATTTT. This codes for CASSQDNPGNQPQHF.